This TCR beta chain was captured by sequencing in a study of cytomegalovirus exposure and HLA in healthy donors. A multiplex PCR was run with 60 Vbeta primers and 13 Jbeta primers. TCRdb's copy holds only in-frame clones and misses some; the assay was immunoSEQ multiplex PCR. The table has around 120,000 clones, 60% to 85% seen once; the top ten hold 2.5% to 3%. V lost 4 bases to trimming and J lost 7 bases; unmatched junction nucleotides: 4. The CDR3 runs 12 residues. Germline-derived CDR1 and CDR2 are LNHDA and SQIVND (reference sequence). The origin of this receptor is a woman between 35 and 50 years old in good health and CMV-seropositive. The sequenced material came from PBMCs. The chain carries TRBV19 and TRBJ2-7, with 7 bases identical to TRBD1. Here the CDR3 reads CASSNPGGEQYF. The DNA of the CDR3 is TGTGCCAGTAGTAATCCAGGGGGTGAGCAGTACTTC.